This T cell receptor beta chain was obtained from a study of vaccination and CD4 T cells after COVID-19. Study overall: The post-COVID sampling time was a median approximately 3.5 months after diagnosis, ranging from 35 to 161. Controls had a CEFX pool, an HIV-1 Nef pool, or no peptide added.

V was cut by 0 bases and J by 2 bases, with 16 bases left in between. From germline, CDR1 is SGHDT and CDR2 YYEEEE. This CDR3 comprises 17 residues. As regards this clonotype: Antigen: not known.

Cultured CD4+ T-cell DNA underwent Oncomine TCR Beta short-read sequencing. Genomic DNA was isolated from CD4+ T cells that had been cultured. TCRdb re-called the PCR reads with MiXCR, one entry per CDR3 protein. The sample shows about 11,000 distinct CDR3 sequences, about two thirds of them seen only once. The treatment here: approximately nine-day PBMC culture with coronavirus spike peptide pools or control peptides (ViraFEST assay). This sequence joins TRBV5-6 and TRBJ2-3; D remains unclear. Source material: CD4+ T cells from blood, cultured in vitro. The source is a human donor who had recovered from COVID-19. As DNA, the CDR3 is TGTGCCAGCAGCTTGGAACGTCTTGTTAAGGTCACAGATACGCAGTATTTT. It translates to CASSLERLVKVTDTQYF.